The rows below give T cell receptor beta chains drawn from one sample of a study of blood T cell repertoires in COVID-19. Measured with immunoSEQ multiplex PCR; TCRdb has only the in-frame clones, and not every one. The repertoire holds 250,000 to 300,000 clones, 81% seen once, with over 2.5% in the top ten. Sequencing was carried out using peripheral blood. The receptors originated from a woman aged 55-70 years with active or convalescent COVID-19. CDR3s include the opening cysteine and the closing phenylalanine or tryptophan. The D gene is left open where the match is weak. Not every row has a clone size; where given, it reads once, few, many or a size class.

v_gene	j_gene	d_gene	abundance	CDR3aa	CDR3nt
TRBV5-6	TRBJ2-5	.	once	CASSWPGRRGETQYF	TGTGCCAGCAGCTGGCCGGGGAGGAGAGGAGAGACCCAGTACTTC
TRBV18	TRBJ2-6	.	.	CASSLRQVNSGANVLTF	TGTGCCAGCTCACTCCGACAGGTAAACTCTGGGGCCAACGTCCTGACTTTC
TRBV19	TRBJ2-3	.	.	CASSTRDSPDTQYF	TGTGCCAGTAGTACCCGGGACTCACCAGATACGCAGTATTTT
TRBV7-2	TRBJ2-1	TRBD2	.	CASSPGLAGGQGEQFF	TGTGCCAGCAGCCCGGGACTAGCGGGGGGGCAGGGTGAGCAGTTCTTC
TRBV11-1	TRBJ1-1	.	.	CASSLPPSRAPTEAFF	TGTGCCAGCAGCTTACCACCTTCGAGGGCGCCGACTGAAGCTTTCTTT
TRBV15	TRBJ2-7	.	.	CATSRDRDTTREQYF	TGTGCCACCAGCAGAGACCGGGACACCACGAGGGAGCAGTACTTC
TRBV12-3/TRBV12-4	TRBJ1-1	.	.	CASRPRGNTEAFF	TGTGCCAGCAGACCTCGGGGGAACACTGAAGCTTTCTTT
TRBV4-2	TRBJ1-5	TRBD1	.	CASSRTGMGQPQHF	TGTGCCAGCAGCCGGACAGGGATGGGGCAGCCCCAGCATTTT
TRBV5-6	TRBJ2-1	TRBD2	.	CASSLPSGGLYNEQFF	TGTGCCAGCAGCTTGCCTAGCGGGGGACTCTACAATGAGCAGTTCTTC
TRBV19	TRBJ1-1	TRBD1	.	CASSPRTGGNTEAFF	TGTGCCAGTAGCCCCCGGACAGGGGGAAACACTGAAGCTTTCTTT
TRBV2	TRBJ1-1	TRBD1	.	CASADGTGLGWGSEVYTEAFF	TGTGCCAGCGCTGACGGGACAGGGCTAGGATGGGGCTCGGAGGTGTACACTGAAGCTTTCTTT
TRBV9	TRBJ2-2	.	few	CASSVAIGGRNTGELFF	TGTGCCAGCAGCGTAGCAATAGGAGGGAGGAACACCGGGGAGCTGTTTTTT
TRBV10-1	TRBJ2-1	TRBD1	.	CASSDSGTAYNEQFF	TGCGCCAGCAGCGATTCCGGGACAGCCTACAATGAGCAGTTCTTC
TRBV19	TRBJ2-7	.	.	CASSITGNPYEQYF	TGTGCCAGTAGTATTACCGGGAATCCCTACGAGCAGTACTTC
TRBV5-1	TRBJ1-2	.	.	CASSAGGPVGGGYTF	TGCGCCAGCAGCGCGGGGGGCCCCGTCGGAGGGGGCTACACCTTC
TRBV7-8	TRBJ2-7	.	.	CASSFNPSRDSGYEQYF	TGTGCCAGCAGTTTCAACCCTTCCCGGGACTCTGGCTACGAGCAGTACTTC
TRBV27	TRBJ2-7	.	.	CASSLSPDFYEQYF	TGTGCCAGCAGTTTGTCCCCAGACTTCTACGAGCAGTACTTC